These 10 T cell receptor beta chains were sequenced from one sample in a study of cytotoxic CD8 clonotypes in ibrutinib-treated CLL. The protocol was immunoSEQ multiplex PCR, while the TCRdb copy is restricted to in-frame clones and leaves out a portion. The table has fewer than 400,000 clones, around 66% seen once; the top ten hold roughly 6.8%. The material sequenced was PBMCs, taken after 36 months of ibrutinib treatment. Source of these receptors: a human donor with chronic lymphocytic leukemia.

The chain recombines TRBV29-1 with TRBJ2-6, with a possible D match to TRBD2 (6 bases). Germline V gene lookup returns CDR1 SQVTM and CDR2 ANQGSEA. The CDR3 has 16 amino acids. V shed 5 bases and J shed 4 bases, with 18 bases lying between them. Here the CDR3 reads CSVPAVGGAGANVLTF. As DNA, the CDR3 is TGCAGCGTTCCCGCCGTGGGGGGAGCCGGGGCCAACGTCCTGACTTTC.

The chain employs TRBV7-8 and TRBJ2-5; possibly TRBD1 for D (5 bases). Looked up from germline, CDR1 is SGHVS and CDR2 is FQNEAQ. V gave up 1 base and J gave up 5 bases, with 11 bases separating them. The CDR3 has 14 residues. The CDR3 DNA sequence: TGTGCCAGCAGCTTAGGTCAGGGTTGGGAGACCCAGTACTTC. The encoded protein is CASSLGQGWETQYF.

The chain is built from TRBV5-1 and TRBJ2-3; 11 bases line up with TRBD2. V lost 0 bases, J lost 2 bases, and 5 bases stayed unmatched. Germline V lookup: CDR1 SGHRS, CDR2 YFSETQ. The CDR3 spans 17 residues. CDR3 amino acids: CASSLAPSGGITDTQYF. The CDR3 bases are TGCGCCAGCAGCTTGGCCCCTAGCGGGGGGATCACAGATACGCAGTATTTT.

The rearrangement uses TRBV6-5 and TRBJ1-4; 8 nucleotides agree with TRBD1. Germline V CDR1 and CDR2: MNHEY, SVGAGI. Trimming removed 4 bases from V and 4 bases from J; junction bases left unmatched: 5. This CDR3 has 15 amino acids. CDR3 region: CASSSSGGRNEKLFF. The CDR3 DNA follows: TGTGCCAGCAGTTCGTCAGGGGGCCGTAATGAAAAACTGTTTTTT.

This chain links TRBV4-1 with TRBJ2-7, with TRBD2 matching over 8 bases. This CDR3 comprises 15 residues. CDR1 MGHRA and CDR2 YSYEKL come from the germline V gene. V gave up 3 bases and J gave up 3 bases; unmatched junction bases: 7. The DNA of the CDR3 is TGCGCCAGCAGCCAGGGGCGGGGGGCCAACTACGAGCAGTACTTC. Its translation: CASSQGRGANYEQYF.

The chain carries TRBV19 and TRBJ2-2; D not resolved. Trimming removed 3 bases at V and 0 bases at J, with 5 bases between. This CDR3 region has 14 residues. Germline values: CDR1 LNHDA, CDR2 SQIVND (reference sequence). The DNA for the CDR3 is TGTGCCAGTAGTATGGCAACGAACACCGGGGAGCTGTTTTTT. Amino acids: CASSMATNTGELFF.

J is TRBJ2-1 and V is TRBV2; D remains unclear. Germline CDR1 reads SNHLY; CDR2 reads FYNNEI. V lost 1 base and J lost 8, with 9 bases in between. CDR3 length equals 13 residues. Here the CDR3 reads CASSEGFGDEQFF. CDR3 in DNA: TGTGCCAGCAGTGAAGGGTTTGGGGATGAGCAGTTCTTC.

This rearrangement joins TRBV10-1 to TRBJ2-2; no reliable D call. This CDR3 region has 15 residues. Trimming shortened V by 2 bases and J by 2 bases, and 9 bases separated the two germline ends. CDR1 is WNHNN and CDR2 is SYGVQD in the germline V gene (reference sequence). DNA for the CDR3: TGCGCCAGCAGTGAGGCCAGGATAAACACCGGGGAGCTGTTTTTT. It encodes CASSEARINTGELFF.

The chain links TRBV29-1 to TRBJ1-5, with D hard to call. Between the trimmed V and J ends, which lost 4 bases and 3 bases, there was a span of 10 bases. This CDR3 has 13 residues. In germline, CDR1 is SQVTM, CDR2 ANQGSEA. CDR3 residues: CSVARDTNQPQHF. The CDR3 DNA follows: TGCAGCGTTGCCCGGGATACCAATCAGCCCCAGCATTTT.

This chain connects TRBV18 to TRBJ2-3; D possibly uses TRBD1 or TRBD2 (5 bases each). The V gene's germline CDR1 is KGHSH and CDR2 LQKENI. This CDR3 region has 14 residues. V gave up 0 bases and J gave up 4 bases, with 8 bases separating them. DNA for the CDR3: TGTGCCAGCTCACCACCGGGGGTGCCAGATACGCAGTATTTT. It is translated as CASSPPGVPDTQYF.